Presented here are 19 T cell receptor beta chains from one specimen sequenced in a study of shared clonotypes between healthy human individuals. Assay used: immunoSEQ multiplex PCR; TCRdb lists only in-frame clones, some missing. The sample includes more than 2 million clones, approximately 94% of them seen just once. The material sequenced was naive CD4+ T cells sorted from blood. The subset is: CD45RA+ positively selected. These receptors were collected from a man between 18 and 35 years old in good health.

This sequence joins TRBV6-5 and TRBJ1-2; the match to TRBD1 covers 8 bases. CDR1 and CDR2 (germline): MNHEY, SVGAGI. Trimming at V came to 5 bases and at J to 4 bases, leaving 6 bases not matched to a gene. This CDR3 is 14 amino acids long. Here the CDR3 DNA reads TGTGCCAGCAGTCAGGGGGCGGGCCTCTATGGCTACACCTTC. This sequence encodes CASSQGAGLYGYTF.

This chain links TRBV28 with TRBJ2-1; maybe TRBD2 (5 bases). This CDR3 contains 14 residues. From germline, CDR1 is MDHEN and CDR2 SYDVKM. The V gene lost 8 bases and the J gene lost 7 bases, with 18 bases spanning the gap. CDR3 in amino acids: CASFPFGKRNEQFF. DNA of the CDR3: TGTGCCAGCTTCCCTTTCGGGAAACGTAATGAGCAGTTCTTC.

This clone was picked up one time. The V and J genes are TRBV29-1 and TRBJ1-2, with no clear D. The germline V gene encodes CDR1 SQVTM and CDR2 ANQGSEA. CDR3 length equals 11 residues. Trimming stripped 5 bases from V and 8 bases from J, with 12 bases between. The CDR3 loop is CSVLGNLGYTF. The CDR3 DNA is TGCAGCGTTCTGGGCAACCTCGGCTACACCTTC.

The V call is TRBV10-3, the J call TRBJ2-3; 14 bases line up with TRBD2. There are 16 residues in the CDR3. J lost 5 bases, V lost 10 bases, and 11 bases had no gene match. Germline CDR1 is ENHRY and CDR2 is SYGVKD. This CDR3 reads CATSMTSGRAVDTQYF. The CDR3 DNA sequence: TGTGCCACTTCTATGACTAGCGGGAGGGCGGTAGATACGCAGTATTTT.

V usage is TRBV9 and J usage is TRBJ2-3; 8 bases align to TRBD1. Trimming removed 0 bases from V and 0 bases from J; junction bases left unmatched: 3. Germline-derived CDR1 and CDR2 are SGDLS and YYNGEE. The CDR3 covers 16 residues. The CDR3 loop reads CASSVAGGQSTDTQYF. As DNA, the CDR3 is TGTGCCAGCAGCGTAGCAGGGGGCCAAAGCACAGATACGCAGTATTTT.

V is TRBV2 and J is TRBJ2-6; D is undetermined. The CDR3 contains 17 residues. V lost 8 bases, J lost 4 bases, and 21 bases lay in between. Looked up from germline, CDR1 is SNHLY and CDR2 is FYNNEI. CDR3 protein: CASRREHGASGANVLTF. The CDR3, as DNA: TGTGCCAGCCGCCGAGAACATGGCGCATCGGGGGCCAACGTCCTGACTTTC.

A word on this clone: Distinct nucleotide sequences in the sample also encode this CDR3. The gene calls are TRBV2 and TRBJ2-2; no definite D call. V was pared by 2 bases and J by 2 bases, with 6 bases between. Germline loops: CDR1 SNHLY, CDR2 FYNNEI. The CDR3 runs 14 residues. CDR3 sequence reads: CASSESRNTGELFF. In nucleotides, the CDR3 is TGTGCCAGCAGTGAATCACGAAACACCGGGGAGCTGTTTTTT.

The chain couples TRBV11-2 to TRBJ1-5, with no clear D. The length of the CDR3 is 13 residues. The germline CDR1 and CDR2 sequences are SGHAT and FQNNGV. Deletions cut 1 base from V and 5 bases from J, with 6 bases between. The CDR3, as DNA: TGTGCCAGCAGCTTAGCCCCGGATCAGCCCCAGCATTTT. It encodes CASSLAPDQPQHF.

J is TRBJ1-2 and V is TRBV7-9, with TRBD1 matching over 10 bases. The ends lost 4 bases at V and 6 bases at J; junction bases unmatched: 11. Germline V gene data show CDR1 as SEHNR and CDR2 as FQNEAQ (reference sequence). The CDR3 has 16 residues. The CDR3 protein is CASSYRTGGRVDGYTF. For the CDR3, the DNA is TGTGCCAGCAGCTACCGGACAGGGGGTCGAGTGGATGGCTACACCTTC.

Notes on this clone: The junction departs from germline at one end; a sequencing error may be responsible. This CDR3 reads CATSRDRVRGTEAFF. In DNA, the CDR3 is TGTGCCACCAGTCGGGACAGGGTGAGGGGAACTGAAGCTTTCTTT. The rearrangement uses TRBV10-3 and TRBJ1-1, with 9 bases lining up with TRBD1. The germline V gene has CDR1 ENHRY and CDR2 SYGVKD. CDR3 size: 15 residues.

The J gene is TRBJ2-2, the V gene TRBV7-8, with a tentative D call TRBD1 (5 bases). CDR1 is SGHVS and CDR2 is FQNEAQ in the germline V gene. The V gene lost 0 bases and the J gene lost 7 bases, with 9 bases spanning the gap. The CDR3 extends over 14 amino acids. The CDR3: CASSLAGVGGELFF. In DNA form, the CDR3 reads TGTGCCAGCAGCTTAGCAGGGGTAGGCGGGGAGCTGTTTTTT.

The chain has TRBV2 and TRBJ1-2, with TRBD1 as a possible D gene (5 bases). CDR1 is SNHLY and CDR2 is FYNNEI in the germline V gene. V dropped 4 bases and J dropped 4 bases, with 16 bases sitting between them. The CDR3 has 15 residues. The DNA of the CDR3 is TGTGCCAGCAGTGCGTGGTCAGGGCCTGCCTATGGCTACACCTTC. Protein: CASSAWSGPAYGYTF.

The CDR3 here is CAIRPGSGDTQYF. The DNA for the CDR3 is TGTGCCATCCGCCCGGGGAGCGGAGATACGCAGTATTTT. The chain employs TRBV10-3 and TRBJ2-3, with D possibly TRBD2 on 5 matching bases. The CDR3 loop spans 13 amino acids. The V end lost 8 bases, the J end lost 5 bases, and 14 bases lay between the germline ends. Germline CDR1 is ENHRY and CDR2 is SYGVKD.

The CDR3 region is CATKLKGLGNTEAFF. CDR3 nucleotides: TGTGCCACCAAACTTAAAGGGTTAGGGAACACTGAAGCTTTCTTT. This chain links TRBV6-5 with TRBJ1-1, with unresolved D. The CDR3 loop spans 15 amino acids. CDR1 MNHEY and CDR2 SVGAGI come from the germline V gene. Trimming took 10 bases from V and 1 from J, leaving 19 bases between them.

The J gene is TRBJ1-1, the V gene TRBV10-2; a possible D gene is TRBD1 (6 bases). V was trimmed by 3 bases and J by 1 base, leaving 9 bases between them. The CDR3 is made up of 14 amino acids. Looked up from germline, CDR1 is WSHSY and CDR2 is SAAADI. Written as DNA, the CDR3 is TGCGCCAGCAGTGATAGGGGGGGGAACACTGAAGCTTTCTTT. Translation: CASSDRGGNTEAFF.

The gene calls are TRBV6-5 and TRBJ2-2; D could derive from TRBD1 or TRBD2 (5 bases each). The CDR3 sequence is 16 residues long. In germline, CDR1 is MNHEY, CDR2 SVGAGI. V lost 2 bases and J lost 3, with 13 bases in between. The CDR3 sequence: CASSYLPGTDTGELFF. CDR3 DNA sequence: TGTGCCAGCAGTTACCTCCCCGGGACCGACACCGGGGAGCTGTTTTTT.

The table lists this clone with a count of one. The chain joins TRBV9 to TRBJ2-1; 12 nucleotides line up with TRBD2. Per germline, CDR1 SGDLS and CDR2 YYNGEE. The CDR3 covers 20 residues. Trimming removed 1 base from V and 0 bases from J; junction bases left unmatched: 11. The CDR3 DNA is TGTGCCAGCAGCGTAAAGTCACTAGCGGGGGGCCCTAGCTCCTACAATGAGCAGTTCTTC. Its protein product is CASSVKSLAGGPSSYNEQFF. The complete variable domain, with remaining parts taken from reference TRBV9 and TRBJ2-1, reads DSGVTQTPKHLITATGQRVTLRCSPRSGDLSVYWYQQSLDQGLQFLIQYYNGEERAKGNILERFSAQQFPDLHSELNLSSLELGDSALYFCASSVKSLAGGPSSYNEQFFGPGTRLTVL.

This clone was observed a single time. The chain carries TRBV5-1 and TRBJ1-4; D is unclear. Trimming took 5 bases from V and 2 from J, leaving 10 bases between them. This CDR3 contains 14 residues. The germline CDR1 and CDR2 sequences are SGHRS and YFSETQ. The CDR3 DNA follows: TGCGCCAGCAGGCCCATCAGTACTAATGAAAAACTGTTTTTT. Translated: CASRPISTNEKLFF.

This chain connects TRBV27 to TRBJ1-5; D is perhaps TRBD1 (6 bases). The CDR3 sequence is 14 residues long. Trimming stripped 1 base from V and 6 bases from J, with 10 bases between. CDR1 is MNHEY and CDR2 is SMNVEV in the germline V gene (reference sequence). The CDR3 DNA sequence: TGTGCCAGCAGTTTATACAGGGCGGGTCAGCCCCAGCATTTT. This gives the protein CASSLYRAGQPQHF.